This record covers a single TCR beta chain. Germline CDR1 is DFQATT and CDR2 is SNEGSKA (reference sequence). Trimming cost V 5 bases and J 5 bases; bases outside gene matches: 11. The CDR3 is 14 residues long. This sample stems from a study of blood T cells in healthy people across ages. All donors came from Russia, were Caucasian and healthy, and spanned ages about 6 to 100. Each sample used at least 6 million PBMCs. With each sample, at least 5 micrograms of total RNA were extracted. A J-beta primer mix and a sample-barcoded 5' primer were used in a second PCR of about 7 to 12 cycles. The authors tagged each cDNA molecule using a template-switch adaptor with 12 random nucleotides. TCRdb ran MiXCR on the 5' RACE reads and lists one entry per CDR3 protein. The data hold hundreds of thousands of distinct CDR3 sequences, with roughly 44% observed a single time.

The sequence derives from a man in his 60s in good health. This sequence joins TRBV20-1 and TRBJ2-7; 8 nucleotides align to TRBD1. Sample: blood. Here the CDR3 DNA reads TGCAGTGCTCCCCGGGCAGGGGGCAGGGACGAGCAGTACTTC. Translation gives CSAPRAGGRDEQYF.